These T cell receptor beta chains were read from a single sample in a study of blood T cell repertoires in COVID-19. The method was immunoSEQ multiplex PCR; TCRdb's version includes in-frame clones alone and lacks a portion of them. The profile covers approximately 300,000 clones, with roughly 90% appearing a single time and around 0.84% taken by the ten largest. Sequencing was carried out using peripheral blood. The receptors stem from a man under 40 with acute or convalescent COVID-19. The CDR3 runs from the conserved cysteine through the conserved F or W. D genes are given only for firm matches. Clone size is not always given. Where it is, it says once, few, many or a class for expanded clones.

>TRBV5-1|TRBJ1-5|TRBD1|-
CASSSGQGSNQPQHF
TGCGCCAGCAGCTCGGGACAGGGAAGCAATCAGCCCCAGCATTTT
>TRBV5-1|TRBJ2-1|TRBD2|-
CASSLGDAGGRNEQFF
TGCGCCAGCAGCTTGGGAGACGCGGGGGGGCGGAATGAGCAGTTCTTC
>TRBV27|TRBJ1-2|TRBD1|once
CASSLPGQPPFLYGYTF
TGTGCCAGCAGTCTACCGGGACAGCCCCCTTTCCTATATGGCTACACCTTC
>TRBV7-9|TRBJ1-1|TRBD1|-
CASSWDRGSEAFF
TGTGCCAGCAGCTGGGACAGGGGGAGTGAAGCTTTCTTT
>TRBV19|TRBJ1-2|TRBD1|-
CASSMTGYYGYTF
TGTGCCAGTAGTATGACAGGGTACTATGGCTACACCTTC
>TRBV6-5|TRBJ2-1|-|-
CASQNRVSHNEQFF
TGTGCCAGCCAGAACCGGGTCTCTCACAATGAGCAGTTCTTC
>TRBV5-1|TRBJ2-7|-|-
CASSLAGEIGNEQYF
TGCGCCAGCAGCTTGGCCGGGGAAATTGGCAACGAGCAGTACTTC
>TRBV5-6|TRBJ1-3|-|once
CASSLVISGGSGNTIYF
TGTGCCAGCAGCTTGGTTATTTCCGGGGGCTCTGGAAACACCATATATTTT
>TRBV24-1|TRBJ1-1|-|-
CATRGHPNTEAFF
TGTGCCACCAGAGGACACCCGAACACTGAAGCTTTCTTT
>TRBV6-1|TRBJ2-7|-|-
CASSEAGLQYF
TGTGCCAGCAGTGAAGCGGGCCTGCAGTACTTC
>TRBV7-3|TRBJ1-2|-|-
CASSLLGPVNYGYTF
TGTGCCAGCAGCTTACTTGGGCCTGTCAACTATGGCTACACCTTC
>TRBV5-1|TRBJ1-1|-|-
CASSFGTSGTEAFF
TGCGCCAGCAGCTTCGGGACATCGGGAACTGAAGCTTTCTTT
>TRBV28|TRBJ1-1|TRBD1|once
CASRPNDRVPNTEAFF
TGTGCCAGCAGACCCAATGACAGGGTTCCGAACACTGAAGCTTTCTTT
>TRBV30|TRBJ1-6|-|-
CAWSGQPQRSLHF
TGTGCCTGGAGTGGTCAGCCTCAGCGGTCCCTCCACTTT
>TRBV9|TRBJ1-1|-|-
CASSVQGGTEAFF
TGTGCCAGCAGCGTCCAGGGTGGCACTGAAGCTTTCTTT
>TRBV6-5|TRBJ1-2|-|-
CASSYSTGLYTF
TGTGCCAGCAGTTACTCGACAGGACTGTACACCTTC
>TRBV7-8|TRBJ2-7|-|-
CASSLVEAAPYEQYF
TGTGCCAGCAGCTTAGTTGAGGCGGCCCCCTACGAGCAGTACTTC
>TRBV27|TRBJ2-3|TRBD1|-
CASSTIYTGAASTDTQYF
TGTGCCAGCAGTACTATTTATACAGGGGCGGCTAGCACAGATACGCAGTATTTT
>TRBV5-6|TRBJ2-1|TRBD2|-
CASSSVTSGSHNEQFF
TGTGCCAGCAGCTCCGTGACTAGCGGGAGCCACAATGAGCAGTTCTTC
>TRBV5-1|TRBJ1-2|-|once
CASSPGILSAGWGNYGYTF
TGCGCCAGCAGCCCGGGCATTCTTTCAGCGGGATGGGGTAACTATGGCTACACCTTC
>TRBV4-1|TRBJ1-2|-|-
CASSPQVDSYGYTF
TGCGCCAGCAGCCCCCAAGTGGACAGCTATGGCTACACCTTC
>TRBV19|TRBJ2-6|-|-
CASSIIRSRGANVLTF
TGTGCCAGTAGTATAATAAGATCGAGAGGGGCCAACGTCCTGACTTTC
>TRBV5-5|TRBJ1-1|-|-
CASSLEVQELNTEAFF
TGTGCCAGCAGCTTGGAGGTTCAGGAACTGAACACTGAAGCTTTCTTT
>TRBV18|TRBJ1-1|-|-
CASSQDRNTEAFF
TGTGCCAGCTCACAGGACAGAAACACTGAAGCTTTCTTT
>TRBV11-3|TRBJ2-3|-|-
CASSFGGQAGVYTQYF
TGTGCCAGCAGCTTCGGGGGGCAGGCGGGCGTATATACGCAGTATTTT
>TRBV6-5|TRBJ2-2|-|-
CASSRLRANTGELFF
TGTGCCAGCAGTCGCCTCCGGGCGAACACCGGGGAGCTGTTTTTT
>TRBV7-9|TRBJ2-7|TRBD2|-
CASSGTSGGYEQYF
TGTGCCAGCAGCGGGACTAGCGGGGGCTACGAGCAGTACTTC
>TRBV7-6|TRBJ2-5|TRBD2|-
CASSRGLESTQYF
TGTGCCAGCAGCAGGGGACTAGAATCGACCCAGTACTTC
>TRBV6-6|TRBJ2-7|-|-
CASARVADTYEQYF
TGTGCCAGCGCACGCGTTGCAGACACCTACGAGCAGTACTTC
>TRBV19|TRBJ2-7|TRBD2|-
CASSETSGGFTYEQYF
TGTGCCAGTAGTGAGACTAGCGGGGGGTTCACCTACGAGCAGTACTTC
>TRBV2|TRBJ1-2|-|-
CASSLDIDSYGYTF
TGTGCCAGCAGCCTGGACATCGATTCCTATGGCTACACCTTC
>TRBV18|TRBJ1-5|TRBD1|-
CASSPTGAGNQPQHF
TGTGCCAGCTCACCTACAGGGGCAGGCAATCAGCCCCAGCATTTT
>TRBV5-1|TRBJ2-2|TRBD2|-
CASSPPEGGGTGELFF
TGCGCCAGCAGCCCCCCTGAGGGCGGGGGCACCGGGGAGCTGTTTTTT
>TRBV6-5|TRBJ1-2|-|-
CASSYSAVVSGYGYTF
TGTGCCAGCAGTTACTCGGCGGTAGTCTCCGGCTATGGCTACACCTTC
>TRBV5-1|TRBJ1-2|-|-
CASSLRQSLRPVTETPGLSSGYTF
TGCGCCAGCAGCTTGAGACAGTCTTTACGCCCCGTCACAGAAACGCCAGGATTATCCAGCGGCTACACCTTC
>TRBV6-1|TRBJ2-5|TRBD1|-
CASSESGTGFVQYF
TGTGCCAGCAGTGAGTCCGGGACAGGGTTCGTCCAGTACTTC
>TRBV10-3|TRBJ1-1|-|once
CAIGDLMNTEAFF
TGTGCCATCGGAGACCTCATGAACACTGAAGCTTTCTTT